Below, 30 T cell receptor beta chains from the same sample are listed, as sequenced in a study of shared clonotypes between healthy human individuals. Using immunoSEQ multiplex PCR, the repertoire was profiled, and TCRdb retains in-frame clones only, with some absent. The sample lists 650,000 to 700,000 clones, around 90% occurring once. Sample: memory CD8+ T cells from PBMCs. Subset noted: CD45RO+ cells pooled with CCR7-negative TemRA cells. These TCRs come from a man aged 18 to 35 in good health. Some clones in this sample may be carry-over from other donors' samples.

The chain carries TRBV13 and TRBJ2-2, with 10 bases lining up with TRBD1. This CDR3 spans 15 amino acids. The germline CDR1 and CDR2 sequences are PRHDT and FYEKMQ (reference sequence). Trimming took 5 bases from V and 15 from J; bases not matched to a gene: 15. The CDR3 DNA reads TGTGCCAGCAGCCCGGGACAGGGGATCCCAAGGCTGGTGTTTTTT. It translates to CASSPGQGIPRLVFF.

This clone has a single count. This sample also contains other DNA sequences that code for the same CDR3. This chain uses TRBV27 with TRBJ2-7, with 10 bases fitting TRBD2. The CDR3 sequence is 15 residues long. The V and J ends lost 5 bases and 4 bases, in that order; junction bases with no gene match: 8. The V gene's germline CDR1 is MNHEY and CDR2 SMNVEV (reference sequence). The CDR3 loop reads CASSLSLAGVYEQYF. The CDR3, as DNA: TGTGCCAGCAGTCTGTCGCTAGCGGGAGTTTACGAGCAGTACTTC.

This chain connects TRBV7-7 to TRBJ2-5; D is unresolved. V was clipped by 4 bases and J by 5 bases, with 11 bases between them. Germline loops: CDR1 SSHAT, CDR2 FNYEAQ (reference sequence). The CDR3 runs to 13 residues. The CDR3, as DNA: TGTGCCAGCAGCTCCGGTGATCTGGAGACCCAGTACTTC. This codes for CASSSGDLETQYF.

This rearrangement joins TRBV5-1 to TRBJ1-4, with D hard to call. Germline V gene sequence: CDR1 SGHRS, CDR2 YFSETQ. The CDR3 sequence is 16 residues long. Trimming shortened V by 3 bases and J by 8 bases, and 20 bases separated the two germline ends. As DNA, the CDR3 is TGCGCCAGCAGCTCCGAGGCGGCCTCGCTGAGCGAAAAACTGTTTTTT. It is translated as CASSSEAASLSEKLFF.

The count of this clone is one. The chain recombines TRBV19 with TRBJ1-1; TRBD1 is a possible D gene (6 bases). The CDR3 consists of 14 residues. Trimming took 5 bases from V and 1 from J, leaving 11 bases between them. Germline V gives CDR1 LNHDA, CDR2 SQIVND (reference sequence). For the CDR3, the DNA is TGTGCCAGTAGTTCTGGGACACCGAACACTGAAGCTTTCTTT. Translated, it gives CASSSGTPNTEAFF.

This sequence joins TRBV9 and TRBJ2-3, with 7 bases fitting TRBD2. The CDR3 sequence is 16 residues long. Germline V gene lookup returns CDR1 SGDLS and CDR2 YYNGEE. The junction had 8 bases not matched to a gene; V was cut back by 1 base and J by 3 bases. The CDR3 sequence: CASSVTAGERTDTQYF. The CDR3 DNA reads as TGTGCCAGCAGCGTAACGGCGGGAGAACGGACAGATACGCAGTATTTT.

Details on this clone: The same CDR3 is also encoded by other DNA sequences in this sample. The genes are TRBV9 and TRBJ2-7; no definite D call. Trimming stripped 2 bases from V and 0 bases from J, with 9 bases between. The CDR3 loop spans 14 amino acids. Germline V gene sequence: CDR1 SGDLS, CDR2 YYNGEE. Here the CDR3 reads CASSVSPGSYEQYF. The DNA of the CDR3 is TGTGCCAGCAGCGTTTCCCCGGGCTCCTACGAGCAGTACTTC.

The rearrangement uses TRBV4-1 and TRBJ2-1; 9 bases align to TRBD2. CDR1 and CDR2 (germline): MGHRA, YSYEKL. Unmatched junction bases numbered 6, after V lost 4 bases and J lost 2 bases. The CDR3 contains 16 residues. CDR3 nucleotides: TGCGCCAGCAGCCTTACTAGCGGGCGAACCTACAATGAGCAGTTCTTC. Protein sequence: CASSLTSGRTYNEQFF.

DNA for the CDR3: TGTGCCAGCACTAAACTCGGGACGGTGCGCCTTAGCTACACCTTC. It translates to CASTKLGTVRLSYTF. J is TRBJ1-2 and V is TRBV28, with D possibly matching TRBD1 (5 bases). V shed 7 bases and J shed 9 bases, with 24 bases lying between them. Germline assignment: CDR1 MDHEN and CDR2 SYDVKM. There are 15 residues in the CDR3.

The rearrangement links TRBV27 to TRBJ1-1; D might be TRBD1 (6 bases). V was trimmed by 6 bases and J by 4 bases, leaving 18 bases between them. This CDR3 has 15 residues. Germline V gives CDR1 MNHEY, CDR2 SMNVEV (reference sequence). DNA for the CDR3: TGTGCCAGCAGCCCTACTCCAGGGGCCGCCACTGAAGCTTTCTTT. Its translation: CASSPTPGAATEAFF.

This clone was counted ten times or more. This sequence joins TRBV19 and TRBJ2-7; D is unresolved. The germline V gene has CDR1 LNHDA and CDR2 SQIVND (reference sequence). The CDR3 totals 13 residues. V was shortened by 3 bases and J by 1 base, with 7 bases between the two germline ends. The CDR3 DNA reads TGTGCCAGTAGTATCTCGGCATCCTACGAGCAGTACTTC. Translating gives CASSISASYEQYF.

The chain uses TRBV6-5 and TRBJ2-7; 11 nucleotides agree with TRBD2. The CDR3 has 15 residues. V gave up 2 bases and J gave up 2 bases; unmatched junction bases: 2. Germline CDR1 MNHEY, CDR2 SVGAGI. In DNA, the CDR3 is TGTGCCAGCAGTTACGGGACTAGCGGAACCTACGAGCAGTACTTC. It translates to CASSYGTSGTYEQYF.

J is TRBJ2-1 and V is TRBV7-5; TRBD2 is the table's D call, not checked against the DNA. TRBV7-5 is annotated as a pseudogene. The CDR3 length is 15 residues. CDR3 in amino acids: CARSFLGGPQNEQFF. CDR3 in DNA: TGTGCCAGAAGCTTTCTGGGCGGGCCCCAAAATGAGCAGTTCTTC.

The chain carries TRBV13 and TRBJ2-1; maybe TRBD2 (5 bases). Trimming removed 6 bases from V and 5 bases from J, with 14 bases in between. The CDR3 has 14 amino acids. Germline V gives CDR1 PRHDT, CDR2 FYEKMQ (reference sequence). This CDR3 is CASRGLVSDNEQFF. In nucleotides, the CDR3 is TGTGCCAGCAGAGGACTGGTTAGCGACAATGAGCAGTTCTTC.

The table lists this clone with a count of one. The chain recombines TRBV5-6 with TRBJ1-2; D ambiguous. The germline CDR1 and CDR2 sequences are SGHDT and YYEEEE. V was trimmed by 0 bases and J by 2 bases, leaving 11 bases between them. The CDR3 has 15 residues. CDR3: CASSLVSGPNYGYTF. DNA of the CDR3: TGTGCCAGCAGCTTGGTTTCTGGGCCAAACTATGGCTACACCTTC.

This clone was seen only once. This sample includes further DNA sequences coding for the same CDR3. J is TRBJ2-7 and V is TRBV7-9, with D uncertain. V gave up 5 bases and J gave up 3 bases, with 5 bases separating them. Looked up from germline, CDR1 is SEHNR and CDR2 is FQNEAQ (reference sequence). The CDR3 length is 11 residues. The CDR3 loop reads CASSGSYEQYF. CDR3 DNA sequence: TGTGCCAGCAGCGGTAGCTACGAGCAGTACTTC. The variable domain in full, with the rest retrieved from reference TRBV7-9 and TRBJ2-7, is DTGVSQNPRHKITKRGQNVTFRCDPISEHNRLYWYRQTLGQGPEFLTYFQNEAQLEKSRLLSDRFSAERPKGSFSTLEIQRTEQGDSAMYLCASSGSYEQYFGPGTRLTVT.

The genes are TRBV19 and TRBJ2-1, with D uncertain. The CDR3 length is 14 residues. Germline CDR1 and CDR2: LNHDA and SQIVND (reference sequence). Deletions cut 5 bases from V and 2 bases from J, with 10 bases between. CDR3 residues: CASSLSRTYNEQFF. CDR3 nucleotides: TGTGCCAGTAGTTTATCACGGACCTACAATGAGCAGTTCTTC.

The chain couples TRBV29-1 to TRBJ2-5; 9 positions match TRBD2. CDR3 length: 14 amino acids. The V gene's germline CDR1 is SQVTM and CDR2 ANQGSEA. The V segment lost 4 bases and the J segment 5 bases; nucleotides outside the gene matches: 8. The CDR3 coding sequence is TGCAGCGTTGGGTGGCGGGAGGGCGTGGAGACCCAGTACTTC. Residues: CSVGWREGVETQYF.

The rearrangement links TRBV4-2 to TRBJ2-1; 7 nucleotides agree with TRBD2. With V trimmed by 1 base and J by 7 bases, 10 bases remained unmatched. This CDR3 is 16 amino acids long. The germline gives CDR1 LGHNA, CDR2 YNFKEQ. This CDR3 is CASSQGFGLGGNEQFF. The CDR3 coding sequence is TGTGCCAGCAGCCAAGGGTTTGGGTTGGGGGGGAATGAGCAGTTCTTC.

The chain links TRBV27 to TRBJ2-7; D may correspond to TRBD1 or TRBD2 (6 bases each). V gave up 3 bases and J gave up 3 bases, with 12 bases separating them. There are 14 residues in the CDR3. Per germline, CDR1 MNHEY and CDR2 SMNVEV (reference sequence). The CDR3 bases are TGTGCCAGCAGTTTTGGGGGGCGTTACTACGAGCAGTACTTC. Amino acids: CASSFGGRYYEQYF.

With regard to this clone: Other DNA sequences in this specimen translate into the identical CDR3. The V gene is TRBV6-5, the J gene TRBJ2-1, with 9 bases identical to TRBD2. Germline V gene lookup returns CDR1 MNHEY and CDR2 SVGAGI. V shed 2 bases and J 0 bases; nucleotides not matched to a gene: 2. The CDR3 length is 16 residues. CDR3 bases: TGTGCCAGCAGTTACCTAGCGGGGAGCTCCTACAATGAGCAGTTCTTC. This sequence encodes CASSYLAGSSYNEQFF.

The V and J genes are TRBV7-2 and TRBJ2-3; TRBD2 matches 7 bases. The germline gives CDR1 SGHTA, CDR2 FQGNSA. The CDR3 covers 17 residues. Germline trimming cut 2 bases from V and 6 bases from J; bases unmatched to any gene: 14. In DNA, the CDR3 is TGTGCCAGCAGCTTAAGGGAGAGGGCGGGAGCAGGCGATACGCAGTATTTT. This gives the protein CASSLRERAGAGDTQYF.

J is TRBJ2-3 and V is TRBV10-1; the D gene is possibly TRBD1 (6 bases). V lost 0 bases and J lost 10, with 14 bases in between. CDR3 length equals 14 residues. CDR1 is WNHNN, CDR2 SYGVQD, per germline (reference sequence). The CDR3 reads CASSESKGEIAQYF. The CDR3 DNA reads as TGCGCCAGCAGTGAGTCTAAGGGGGAGATTGCGCAGTATTTT.

V and J are TRBV11-2 and TRBJ1-3; D might be TRBD1 (5 bases). The CDR3 contains 15 residues. Germline V lookup: CDR1 SGHAT, CDR2 FQNNGV. Trimming cost V 5 bases and J 4 bases, with 15 bases left between them. This CDR3 reads CASSTHQGDGNTIYF. The CDR3 DNA reads TGTGCCAGCAGCACTCACCAAGGGGACGGAAACACCATATATTTT. Filled out from reference TRBV11-2 and TRBJ1-3, the complete variable domain reads EAGVAQSPRYKIIEKRQSVAFWCNPISGHATLYWYQQILGQGPKLLIQFQNNGVVDDSQLPKDRFSAERLKGVDSTLKIQPAKLEDSAVYLCASSTHQGDGNTIYFGEGSWLTVV.

The table lists this clone with a count of one. The chain is built from TRBV10-1 and TRBJ2-7, with D perhaps being TRBD1 or TRBD2 (5 bases each). This CDR3 region has 11 residues. V lost 4 bases, J lost 6 bases, and 7 bases lay in between. Per germline, CDR1 WNHNN and CDR2 SYGVQD (reference sequence). The CDR3 here is CASSVGAEQYF. The CDR3 DNA follows: TGCGCCAGCAGTGTCGGGGCCGAGCAGTACTTC.

The chain uses TRBV2 and TRBJ1-1; 8 nucleotides line up with TRBD1. Germline loops: CDR1 SNHLY, CDR2 FYNNEI. J was trimmed by 4 bases and V by 6 bases; bases with no gene match: 7. The CDR3 sequence is 14 residues long. CDR3 protein: CASRSGGAGTEAFF. The CDR3 nucleotides are TGTGCCAGCAGGTCAGGGGGCGCGGGCACTGAAGCTTTCTTT.

The chain recombines TRBV10-3 with TRBJ2-7; perhaps TRBD2 as D (5 bases). CDR3 length: 15 amino acids. The germline V gene encodes CDR1 ENHRY and CDR2 SYGVKD. The V end lost 4 bases, the J end lost 0 bases, and 13 bases lay between the germline ends. The CDR3 DNA reads TGTGCCATCAGTGTTGGCGGGCCGTCCTCCTACGAGCAGTACTTC. This gives the protein CAISVGGPSSYEQYF.

The chain links TRBV5-5 to TRBJ2-7, with TRBD1 matching over 7 bases. The germline CDR1 and CDR2 sequences are SGHKS and YYEKEE (reference sequence). The CDR3 length is 16 residues. V lost 4 bases, J lost 2 bases, and 12 bases stayed unmatched. The CDR3 loop reads CASSRQGTATTYEQYF. The CDR3 DNA is TGTGCCAGCAGCAGACAAGGGACAGCAACGACCTACGAGCAGTACTTC.

A single count supports this clone. The chain recombines TRBV27 with TRBJ1-2; 8 nucleotides agree with TRBD1. V was clipped by 2 bases and J by 6 bases; unmatched bases: 11. Germline V gene lookup returns CDR1 MNHEY and CDR2 SMNVEV (reference sequence). The CDR3 spans 16 residues. CDR3 nucleotide sequence: TGTGCCAGCAGTTTAATGTCTGACCCAGGGGGCGATGGCTACACCTTC. Residues: CASSLMSDPGGDGYTF.

This CDR3 is CASSQNRATNEKLFF. CDR3 coding DNA: TGTGCCAGCAGCCAAAACAGGGCAACTAATGAAAAACTGTTTTTT. The chain employs TRBV14 and TRBJ1-4, with D tentatively TRBD1 (6 bases). V was shortened by 2 bases and J by 0 bases, with 7 bases between the two germline ends. This CDR3 spans 15 amino acids. The germline V gene has CDR1 SGHDN and CDR2 FVKESK. The full variable domain, with the rest looked up from reference TRBV14 and TRBJ1-4, is EAGVTQFPSHSVIEKGQTVTLRCDPISGHDNLYWYRRVMGKEIKFLLHFVKESKQDESGMPNNRFLAERTGGTYSTLKVQPAELEDSGVYFCASSQNRATNEKLFFGSGTQLSVL.